This TCR beta chain was sequenced in a study of T cell repertoires in cytomegalovirus infection. About the study: Indications of both CMV infection and matching HLA type were provided by public TCR beta signatures.

TCRdb re-derived calls from the reads in MiXCR, one entry per CDR3 protein. Found here are approximately 910,000 distinct CDR3 sequences, about a third of them singletons; the top ten hold under 15%. The CDR3 is made up of 15 amino acids. Germline CDR1 is SGHRS and CDR2 is YFSETQ. V trimming: 5 bases; J trimming: 0 bases; junction bases outside the gene matches: 8. As concerns this clonotype: Its antigen is unidentified.

V and J are TRBV5-1 and TRBJ2-7; 7 positions match TRBD1. The input for sequencing was cultured CD8+ T cells from PBMCs, taken from culture after CMV antigen stimulation. The receptor was isolated from a human donor in good health (CMV status not recorded). Some clones in this sample may be carry-over from other donors' samples. CDR3 DNA sequence: TGCGCCAGCAGTATCGGACAGGCCCTCTCCTACGAGCAGTACTTC. It yields the protein CASSIGQALSYEQYF.